These 7 T cell receptor beta chains share one sample of origin, sequenced in a study of T cell responses to AZD1222 COVID-19 vaccine. Assay: immunoSEQ multiplex PCR; the TCRdb copy retains only in-frame clones and omits some. Of 130,000 to 150,000 clones in the sample, about 90% were seen once. The material sequenced was peripheral blood, taken on day 0 of AZD1222 vaccination. These receptors were taken from an adult in good health.

This clone turned up a few times. V gene TRBV7-2 combines with J gene TRBJ1-5, with TRBD1 identical over 7 bases. The V gene end was trimmed by 5 bases and the J gene end by 0 bases; junction bases not matched to a gene: 10. CDR3 size: 17 residues. Germline V gene data show CDR1 as SGHTA and CDR2 as FQGNSA. CDR3 amino acids: CASSLNQGGNSNQPQHF. Here the CDR3 DNA reads TGTGCCAGCAGCCTTAATCAGGGGGGAAATAGCAATCAGCCCCAGCATTTT.

V is TRBV6-2 or TRBV6-3 and J is TRBJ2-5; D call uncertain. Trimming took 5 bases from V and 2 from J, leaving 15 bases between them. The CDR3 has 15 amino acids. The germline V gene encodes CDR1 MNHEY and CDR2 SVGEGT. CDR3 region: CASSAGWASQETQYF. In DNA, the CDR3 is TGTGCCAGCAGTGCCGGTTGGGCCTCGCAAGAGACCCAGTACTTC.

V gene TRBV5-4 combines with J gene TRBJ1-2, with D uncertain. The germline V gene has CDR1 SGHNT and CDR2 YYREEE (reference sequence). This CDR3 comprises 15 residues. V lost 4 bases and J lost 2, with 15 bases in between. The CDR3 sequence is CASSVSPGANYGYTF. CDR3 nucleotides: TGTGCCAGCAGCGTTTCTCCGGGAGCAAACTATGGCTACACCTTC.

This clone was observed a single time. This chain connects TRBV28 to TRBJ1-1; maybe TRBD1 (5 bases). The CDR3 length is 13 residues. Germline CDR1 is MDHEN and CDR2 is SYDVKM. The V gene lost 3 bases and the J gene lost 5 bases, with 10 bases spanning the gap. CDR3 nucleotides: TGTGCCAGCAGTTTGCCCGGGGGAACTGAAGCTTTCTTT. Residues: CASSLPGGTEAFF.

The chain uses TRBV19 and TRBJ1-2; 9 nucleotides line up with TRBD1. V shed 9 bases, J shed 8 bases, and the junction held 13 bases outside the gene matches. Per germline, CDR1 LNHDA and CDR2 SQIVND (reference sequence). The length of the CDR3 is 14 residues. The CDR3 loop is CASARGGTGSGYTF. DNA for the CDR3: TGTGCCAGCGCACGCGGGGGGACAGGGAGCGGCTACACCTTC.

CDR3 nucleotide sequence: TGCGCCAGCAGCTTGGTTTCGGGAACACAGGGGGATGGTGGCTACACCTTC. Translating it yields CASSLVSGTQGDGGYTF. J is TRBJ1-2 and V is TRBV5-1; 8 nucleotides line up with TRBD1. CDR1 and CDR2 (germline): SGHRS, YFSETQ. V gave up 0 bases and J gave up 7 bases; unmatched junction bases: 14. The CDR3 covers 17 residues.

As DNA, the CDR3 is TGTGCCAGCAGCCAAAGGCAGTTCCAAGAGCAGTACTTC. It encodes CASSQRQFQEQYF. This chain uses TRBV14 with TRBJ2-7; D not resolved. CDR3 length: 13 amino acids. CDR1 and CDR2 (germline): SGHDN, FVKESK. The ends were cut back, 2 bases at V and 7 bases at J, with 12 bases in the middle.